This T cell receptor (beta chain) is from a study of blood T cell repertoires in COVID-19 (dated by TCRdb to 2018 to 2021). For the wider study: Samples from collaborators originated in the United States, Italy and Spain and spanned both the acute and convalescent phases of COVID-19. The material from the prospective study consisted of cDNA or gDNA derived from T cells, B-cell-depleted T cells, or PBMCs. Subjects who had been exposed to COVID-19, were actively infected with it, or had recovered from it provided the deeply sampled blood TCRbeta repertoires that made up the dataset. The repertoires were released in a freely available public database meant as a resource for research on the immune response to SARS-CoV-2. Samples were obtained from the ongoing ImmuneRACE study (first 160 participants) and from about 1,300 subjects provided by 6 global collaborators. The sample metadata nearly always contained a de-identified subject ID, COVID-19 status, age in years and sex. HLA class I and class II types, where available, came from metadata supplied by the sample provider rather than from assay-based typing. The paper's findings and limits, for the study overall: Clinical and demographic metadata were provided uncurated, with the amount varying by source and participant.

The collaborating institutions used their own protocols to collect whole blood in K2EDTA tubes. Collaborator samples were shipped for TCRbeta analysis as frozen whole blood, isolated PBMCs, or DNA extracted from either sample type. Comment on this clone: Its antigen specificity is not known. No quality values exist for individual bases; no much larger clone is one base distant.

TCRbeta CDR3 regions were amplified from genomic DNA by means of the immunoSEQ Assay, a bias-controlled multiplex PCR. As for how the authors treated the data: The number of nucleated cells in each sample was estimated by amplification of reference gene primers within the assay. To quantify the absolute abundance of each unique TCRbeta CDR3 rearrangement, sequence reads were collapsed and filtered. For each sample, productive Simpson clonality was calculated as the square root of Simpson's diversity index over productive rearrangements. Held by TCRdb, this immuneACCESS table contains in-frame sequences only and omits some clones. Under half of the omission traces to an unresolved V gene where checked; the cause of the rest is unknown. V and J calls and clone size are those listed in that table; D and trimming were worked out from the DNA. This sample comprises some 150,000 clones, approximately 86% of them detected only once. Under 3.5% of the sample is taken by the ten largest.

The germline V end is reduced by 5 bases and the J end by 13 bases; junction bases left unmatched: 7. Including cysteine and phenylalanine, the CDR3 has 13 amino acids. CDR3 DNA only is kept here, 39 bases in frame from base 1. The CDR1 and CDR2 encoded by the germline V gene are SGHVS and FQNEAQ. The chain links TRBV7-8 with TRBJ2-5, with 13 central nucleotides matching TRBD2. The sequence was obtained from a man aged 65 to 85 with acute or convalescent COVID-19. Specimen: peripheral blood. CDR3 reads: CASSPLAGGPGYF. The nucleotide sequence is TGTGCCAGCAGCCCACTAGCGGGGGGGCCGGGGTACTTC.